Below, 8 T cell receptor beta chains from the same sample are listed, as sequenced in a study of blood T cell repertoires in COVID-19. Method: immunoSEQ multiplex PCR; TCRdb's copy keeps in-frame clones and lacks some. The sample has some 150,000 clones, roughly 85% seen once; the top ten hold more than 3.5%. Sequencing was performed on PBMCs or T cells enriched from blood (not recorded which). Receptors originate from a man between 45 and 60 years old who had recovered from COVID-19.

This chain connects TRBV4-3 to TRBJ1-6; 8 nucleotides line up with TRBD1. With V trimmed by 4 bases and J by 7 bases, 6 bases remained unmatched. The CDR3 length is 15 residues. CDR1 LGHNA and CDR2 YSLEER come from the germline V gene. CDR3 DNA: TGCGCCAGCAGCCGAGGGACAGGACCCAATTCACCCCTCCACTTT. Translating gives CASSRGTGPNSPLHF.

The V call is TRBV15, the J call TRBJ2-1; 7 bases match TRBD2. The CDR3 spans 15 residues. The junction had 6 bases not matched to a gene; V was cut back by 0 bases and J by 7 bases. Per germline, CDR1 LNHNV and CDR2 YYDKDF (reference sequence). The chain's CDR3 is CATSRDGGGWNEQFF. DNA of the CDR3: TGTGCCACCAGCAGAGATGGGGGGGGATGGAATGAGCAGTTCTTC.

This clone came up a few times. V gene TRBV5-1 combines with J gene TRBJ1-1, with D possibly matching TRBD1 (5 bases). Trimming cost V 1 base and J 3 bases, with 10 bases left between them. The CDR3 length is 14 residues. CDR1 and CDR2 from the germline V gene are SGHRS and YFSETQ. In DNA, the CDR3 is TGCGCCAGCAGCTTGCTCGCGACAGACACTGAAGCTTTCTTT. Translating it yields CASSLLATDTEAFF.

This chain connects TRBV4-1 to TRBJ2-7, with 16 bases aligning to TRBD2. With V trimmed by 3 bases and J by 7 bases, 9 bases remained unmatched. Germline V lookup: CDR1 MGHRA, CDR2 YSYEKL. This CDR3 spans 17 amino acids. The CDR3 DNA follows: TGCGCCAGCAGCCAGGGGACTAGCGGGAGGGCCATGGGGGAGCAGTACTTC. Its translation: CASSQGTSGRAMGEQYF.

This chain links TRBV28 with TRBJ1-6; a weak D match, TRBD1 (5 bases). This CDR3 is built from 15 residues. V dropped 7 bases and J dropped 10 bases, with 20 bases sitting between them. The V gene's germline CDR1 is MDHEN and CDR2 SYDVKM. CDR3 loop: CASIPGRVEHSPLHF. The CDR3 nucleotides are TGTGCCAGCATCCCAGGCAGGGTGGAACACTCACCCCTCCACTTT. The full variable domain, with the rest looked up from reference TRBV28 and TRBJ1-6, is DVKVTQSSRYLVKRTGEKVFLECVQDMDHENMFWYRQDPGLGLRLIYFSYDVKMKEKGDIPEGYSVSREKKERFSLILESASTNQTSMYLCASIPGRVEHSPLHFGNGTRLTVT.

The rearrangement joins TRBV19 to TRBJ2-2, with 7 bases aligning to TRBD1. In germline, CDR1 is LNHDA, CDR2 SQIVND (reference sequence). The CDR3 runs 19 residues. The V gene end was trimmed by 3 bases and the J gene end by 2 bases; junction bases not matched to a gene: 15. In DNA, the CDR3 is TGTGCCAGTAGTATGAGAATATTTCAGACAGGGCCAAACACCGGGGAGCTGTTTTTT. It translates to CASSMRIFQTGPNTGELFF. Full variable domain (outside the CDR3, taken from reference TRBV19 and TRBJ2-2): DGGITQSPKYLFRKEGQNVTLSCEQNLNHDAMYWYRQDPGQGLRLIYYSQIVNDFQKGDIAEGYSVSREKKESFPLTVTSAQKNPTAFYLCASSMRIFQTGPNTGELFFGEGSRLTVL.

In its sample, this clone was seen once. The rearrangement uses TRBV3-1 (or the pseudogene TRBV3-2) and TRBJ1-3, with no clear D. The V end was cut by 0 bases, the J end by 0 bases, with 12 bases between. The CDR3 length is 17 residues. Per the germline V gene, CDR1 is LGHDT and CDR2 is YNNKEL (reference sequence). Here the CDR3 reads CASSQEHGAGSGNTIYF. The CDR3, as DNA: TGTGCCAGCAGCCAAGAGCACGGTGCCGGCTCTGGAAACACCATATATTTT.

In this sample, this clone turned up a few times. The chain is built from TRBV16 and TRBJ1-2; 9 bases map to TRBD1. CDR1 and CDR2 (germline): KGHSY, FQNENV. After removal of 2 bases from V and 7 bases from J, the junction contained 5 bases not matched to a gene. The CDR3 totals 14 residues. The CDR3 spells CASSQTTGGSGYTF. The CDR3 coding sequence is TGTGCCAGCAGCCAAACTACAGGGGGCAGTGGCTACACCTTC.